The 17 T cell receptor beta chains below all came from one sample that was sequenced in a study of OX40 agonist ivuxolimab in advanced cancers. Using immunoSEQ multiplex PCR, the repertoire was profiled, and TCRdb retains in-frame clones only, with some absent. The sample contains around 65,000 clones, around 90% of which appear only once. Sequences were derived from CD4+ or CD8+ T cells sorted from blood, sampled in a trial of the OX40 agonist ivuxolimab. Receptor source: an adult with an advanced solid tumor such as melanoma, head and neck, liver or kidney cancer.

This sequence joins TRBV11-2 and TRBJ2-3; D is possibly TRBD2 (7 bases). Per germline, CDR1 SGHAT and CDR2 FQNNGV. The CDR3 has 16 amino acids. Deletions cut 2 bases from V and 5 bases from J, with 17 bases between. The CDR3, as DNA: TGTGCCAGCAGCTTAATGGCCGGGGGGCGAGGAGATACGCAGTATTTT. Translated: CASSLMAGGRGDTQYF.

The J gene is TRBJ1-2, the V gene TRBV29-1; D not certain. Trimming stripped 5 bases from V and 4 bases from J, with 23 bases between. The CDR3 is 16 residues long. CDR1 is SQVTM and CDR2 is ANQGSEA in the germline V gene. The DNA of the CDR3 is TGCAGCGTTCCAACCCCTGGCGGGAACCCCCCCTATGGCTACACCTTC. As protein: CSVPTPGGNPPYGYTF.

This clone has only one observation. The chain uses TRBV11-2 and TRBJ1-1; D call uncertain. CDR1 is SGHAT and CDR2 is FQNNGV in the germline V gene. There are 13 residues in the CDR3. Trimming cost V 1 base and J 5 bases, with 8 bases left between them. CDR3 nucleotides: TGTGCCAGCAGCTTAGGAGGTAAAACTGAAGCTTTCTTT. This sequence encodes CASSLGGKTEAFF.

This clone was recorded a few times. V is TRBV18 and J is TRBJ1-2; TRBD1 is a possible D gene (6 bases). The germline V gene encodes CDR1 KGHSH and CDR2 LQKENI. The CDR3 totals 13 residues. The V gene lost 2 bases and the J gene lost 3 bases, with 7 bases spanning the gap. CDR3 coding DNA: TGTGCCAGCTCACCAACAGGGTACTATGGCTACACCTTC. Its translation: CASSPTGYYGYTF.

The chain is built from TRBV6-5 and TRBJ1-4; weak D call: TRBD1 (6 bases). Trimming took 4 bases from V and 4 from J, leaving 13 bases between them. Germline V lookup: CDR1 MNHEY, CDR2 SVGAGI. The CDR3 covers 15 residues. The CDR3, as DNA: TGTGCCAGCAGTTCTGGACAGACCGTTAATGAAAAACTGTTTTTT. It specifies CASSSGQTVNEKLFF.

The V call is TRBV7-9, the J call TRBJ1-1, with no clear D. Trimming cost V 4 bases and J 0 bases, with 15 bases left between them. CDR1 and CDR2 (germline): SEHNR, FQNEAQ (reference sequence). The CDR3 covers 16 residues. CDR3 amino acids: CASSSREGGLNTEAFF. The DNA of the CDR3 is TGTGCCAGCAGCTCAAGGGAGGGTGGGTTGAACACTGAAGCTTTCTTT.

The V gene is TRBV16, the J gene TRBJ1-2; 7 bases map to TRBD1. The CDR3 runs to 19 residues. Germline CDR1 and CDR2: KGHSY and FQNENV. The trim removed 0 bases at V and 0 bases at J, leaving 13 bases unmatched. Here the CDR3 reads CASSQSDRPEVGSNYGYTF. The CDR3 nucleotides are TGTGCCAGCAGCCAATCGGACAGGCCGGAGGTCGGATCTAACTATGGCTACACCTTC.

This sequence joins TRBV12-5 and TRBJ2-1; 13 nucleotides agree with TRBD2. Germline trimming cut 6 bases from V and 4 bases from J; bases unmatched to any gene: 9. In germline, CDR1 is LGHNT, CDR2 FRNRAP. The CDR3 spans 17 residues. The DNA of the CDR3 is TGTGCTAGTGGCACCACTAGCGGGAGGGCCCGGTACAATGAGCAGTTCTTC. It codes for CASGTTSGRARYNEQFF.

J is TRBJ2-7 and V is TRBV4-1; the match to TRBD1 covers 7 bases. The CDR3 sequence is 14 residues long. V dropped 4 bases and J dropped 1; count of bases not matched to a gene: 4. CDR1 MGHRA and CDR2 YSYEKL come from the germline V gene. This chain's CDR3 is CASSLNRGSYEQYF. CDR3 in DNA: TGCGCCAGCAGCCTTAACAGGGGTTCCTACGAGCAGTACTTC.

The chain combines TRBV7-9 with TRBJ2-1; the D gene is possibly TRBD2 (6 bases). V was shortened by 2 bases and J by 10 bases, with 30 bases between the two germline ends. The V gene's germline CDR1 is SEHNR and CDR2 FQNEAQ (reference sequence). The CDR3 is 19 amino acids. The CDR3 nucleotides read TGTGCCAGCAGCTTACTAACCGGGACTGAGACCCCCTTAGCGCAGGAGCAGTTCTTC. It specifies CASSLLTGTETPLAQEQFF.

The chain has TRBV7-2 and TRBJ1-1; D is uncertain. Trimming left V 5 bases short and J 10 bases short, with 14 bases between. Germline V lookup: CDR1 SGHTA, CDR2 FQGNSA. The length of the CDR3 is 12 residues. CDR3 sequence reads: CASSATEMGAFF. Written as DNA, the CDR3 is TGTGCCAGCAGCGCCACGGAGATGGGAGCTTTCTTT.

Notes on this clone: Within the sample, other DNA sequences also encode this same CDR3. V gene TRBV27 combines with J gene TRBJ2-7, with D possibly being TRBD1 (6 bases). The CDR3 length is 13 residues. The germline V gene encodes CDR1 MNHEY and CDR2 SMNVEV (reference sequence). Trimming removed 8 bases at V and 2 bases at J, with 13 bases between. Here the CDR3 reads CASSVGATYEQYF. CDR3 bases: TGTGCCAGCTCGGTGGGGGCTACCTACGAGCAGTACTTC.

This chain uses TRBV9 with TRBJ2-7, with 11 positions matching TRBD2. The germline V gene encodes CDR1 SGDLS and CDR2 YYNGEE. Losses at the gene ends were 7 bases for V and 2 bases for J; bases not matched to a gene: 5. The CDR3 is 14 amino acids. This CDR3 is CASGPGLAAYEQYF. The CDR3 coding sequence is TGTGCCAGCGGACCGGGACTAGCGGCCTACGAGCAGTACTTC.

J is TRBJ2-1 and V is TRBV19; 11 bases agree with TRBD2. V gave up 5 bases and J gave up 10 bases; unmatched junction bases: 10. The CDR3 has 15 amino acids. CDR1 LNHDA and CDR2 SQIVND come from the germline V gene (reference sequence). Written as DNA, the CDR3 is TGTGCCAGTAGTTCCGGGACTAGCGGTTCCGAGGAGCAGTTCTTC. This encodes CASSSGTSGSEEQFF.

This clone was seen more than once but under ten times. The gene calls are TRBV28 and TRBJ2-7; D perhaps matches TRBD2 (6 bases). Germline CDR1 and CDR2: MDHEN and SYDVKM. The V end was cut by 0 bases, the J end by 4 bases, with 13 bases between. This CDR3 has 15 residues. This CDR3 reads CASSLWGGNKYEQYF. The CDR3 nucleotides read TGTGCCAGCAGTTTATGGGGCGGGAACAAATACGAGCAGTACTTC.

This rearrangement joins TRBV2 to TRBJ1-4, with D possibly being TRBD1 (6 bases). The V gene lost 8 bases and the J gene lost 8 bases, with 21 bases spanning the gap. Germline assignment: CDR1 SNHLY and CDR2 FYNNEI. The CDR3 length is 15 residues. The CDR3 reads CASEDHRVYGEKLFF. Here the CDR3 DNA reads TGTGCCAGCGAGGATCACAGGGTTTATGGCGAAAAACTGTTTTTT.

The chain uses TRBV6-5 and TRBJ1-1, with D unresolved. Trimming removed 2 bases from V and 4 bases from J, with 11 bases in between. There are 14 residues in the CDR3. Germline V gives CDR1 MNHEY, CDR2 SVGAGI. CDR3 loop: CASSYRSPGTEAFF. CDR3 nucleotides: TGTGCCAGCAGTTACCGCTCCCCAGGCACTGAAGCTTTCTTT.